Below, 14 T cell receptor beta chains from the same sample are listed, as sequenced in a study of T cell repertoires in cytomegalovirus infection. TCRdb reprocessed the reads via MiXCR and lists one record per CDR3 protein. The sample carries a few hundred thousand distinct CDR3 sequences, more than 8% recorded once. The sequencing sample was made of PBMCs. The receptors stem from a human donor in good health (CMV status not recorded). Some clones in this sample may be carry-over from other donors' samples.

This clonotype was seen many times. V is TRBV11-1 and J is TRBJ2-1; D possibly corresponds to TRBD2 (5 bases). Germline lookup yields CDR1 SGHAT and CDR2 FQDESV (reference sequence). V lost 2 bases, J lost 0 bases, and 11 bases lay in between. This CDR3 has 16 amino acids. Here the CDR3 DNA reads TGTGCCAGCAGCTTAAATACGGGATACTCCTACAATGAGCAGTTCTTC. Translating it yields CASSLNTGYSYNEQFF.

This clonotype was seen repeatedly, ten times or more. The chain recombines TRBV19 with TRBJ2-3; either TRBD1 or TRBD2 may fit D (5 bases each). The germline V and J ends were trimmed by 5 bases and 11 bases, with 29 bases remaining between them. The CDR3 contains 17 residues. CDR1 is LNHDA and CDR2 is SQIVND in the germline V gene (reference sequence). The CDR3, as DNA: TGTGCCAGTAGTCGTCGTGCACGGACCGGGACCCCGCCGGGGCAGTATTTT. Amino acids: CASSRRARTGTPPGQYF.

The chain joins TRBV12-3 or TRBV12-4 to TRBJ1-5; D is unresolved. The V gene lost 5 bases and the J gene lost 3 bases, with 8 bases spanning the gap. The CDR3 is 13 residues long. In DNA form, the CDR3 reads TGTGCCAGCAGTGTAGAACCCAATCAGCCCCAGCATTTT. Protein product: CASSVEPNQPQHF.

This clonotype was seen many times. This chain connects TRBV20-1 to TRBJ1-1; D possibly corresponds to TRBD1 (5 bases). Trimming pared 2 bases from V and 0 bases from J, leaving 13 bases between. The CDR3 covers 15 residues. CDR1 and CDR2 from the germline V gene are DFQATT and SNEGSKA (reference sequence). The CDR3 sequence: CSARKSEGMNTEAFF. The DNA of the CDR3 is TGCAGTGCTAGAAAGTCAGAGGGGATGAACACTGAAGCTTTCTTT.

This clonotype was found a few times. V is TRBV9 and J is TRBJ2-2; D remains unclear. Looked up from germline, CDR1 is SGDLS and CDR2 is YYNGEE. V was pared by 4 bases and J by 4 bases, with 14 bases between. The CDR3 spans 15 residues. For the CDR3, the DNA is TGTGCCAGCAGCCTTGCCGGTTGGGCCACCGGGGAGCTGTTTTTT. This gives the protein CASSLAGWATGELFF.

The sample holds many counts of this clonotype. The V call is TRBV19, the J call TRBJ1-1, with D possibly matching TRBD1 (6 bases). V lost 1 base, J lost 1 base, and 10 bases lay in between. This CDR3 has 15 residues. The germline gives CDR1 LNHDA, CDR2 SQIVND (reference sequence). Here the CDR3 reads CASSIAGVANTEAFF. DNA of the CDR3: TGTGCCAGTAGTATAGCAGGGGTAGCGAACACTGAAGCTTTCTTT.

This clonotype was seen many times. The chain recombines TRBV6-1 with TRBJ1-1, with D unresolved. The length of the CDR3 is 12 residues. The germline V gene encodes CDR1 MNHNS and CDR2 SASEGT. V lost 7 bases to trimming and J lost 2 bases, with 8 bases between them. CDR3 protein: CASNEGNTEAFF. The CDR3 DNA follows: TGTGCCAGCAACGAGGGAAACACTGAAGCTTTCTTT.

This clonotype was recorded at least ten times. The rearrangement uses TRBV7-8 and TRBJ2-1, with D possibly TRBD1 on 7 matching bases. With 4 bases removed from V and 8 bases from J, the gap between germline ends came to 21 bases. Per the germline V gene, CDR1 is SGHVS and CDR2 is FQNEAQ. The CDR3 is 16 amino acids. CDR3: CASSSRGRGVADEQFF. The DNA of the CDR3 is TGTGCCAGCAGCTCCCGCGGCAGGGGGGTAGCGGATGAGCAGTTCTTC.

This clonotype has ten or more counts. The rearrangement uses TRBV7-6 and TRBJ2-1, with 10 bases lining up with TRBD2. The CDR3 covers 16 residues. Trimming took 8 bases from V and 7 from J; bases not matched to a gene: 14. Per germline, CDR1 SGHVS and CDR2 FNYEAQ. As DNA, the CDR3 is TGTGCCAGCCGTCGTTTAGCGGGGGGTCCCCCGAATGAGCAGTTCTTC. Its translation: CASRRLAGGPPNEQFF.

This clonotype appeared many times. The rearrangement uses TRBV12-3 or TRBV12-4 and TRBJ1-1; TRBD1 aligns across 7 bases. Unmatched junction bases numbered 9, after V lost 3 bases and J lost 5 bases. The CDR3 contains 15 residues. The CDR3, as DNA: TGTGCCAGCAGTTTGCGACAGGGACCAAGTACTGAAGCTTTCTTT. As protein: CASSLRQGPSTEAFF.

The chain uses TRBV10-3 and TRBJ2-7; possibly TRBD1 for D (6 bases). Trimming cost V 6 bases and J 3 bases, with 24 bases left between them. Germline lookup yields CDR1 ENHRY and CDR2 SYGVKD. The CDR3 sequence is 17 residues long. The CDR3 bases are TGTGCCATCAGGCCCCAGAGCACACAGGGATCTCACTACGAGCAGTACTTC. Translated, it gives CAIRPQSTQGSHYEQYF.

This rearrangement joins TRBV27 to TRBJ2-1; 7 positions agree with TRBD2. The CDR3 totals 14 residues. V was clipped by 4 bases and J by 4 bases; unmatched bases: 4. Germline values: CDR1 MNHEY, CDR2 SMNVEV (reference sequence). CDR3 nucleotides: TGTGCCAGCAGTTCCTCTAGCGGATACAATGAGCAGTTCTTC. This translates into CASSSSSGYNEQFF.

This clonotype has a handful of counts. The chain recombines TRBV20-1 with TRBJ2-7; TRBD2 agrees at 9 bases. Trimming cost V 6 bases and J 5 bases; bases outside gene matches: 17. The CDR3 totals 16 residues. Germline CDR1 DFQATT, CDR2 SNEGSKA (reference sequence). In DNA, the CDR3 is TGCAGTGCCCACCGCCCTTCTAGCGGGAAGGCGAACGAGCAGTACTTC. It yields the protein CSAHRPSSGKANEQYF.

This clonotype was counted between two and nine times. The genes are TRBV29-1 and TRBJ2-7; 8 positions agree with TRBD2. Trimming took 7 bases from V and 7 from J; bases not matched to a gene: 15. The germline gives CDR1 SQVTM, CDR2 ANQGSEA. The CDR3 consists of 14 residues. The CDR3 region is CSALRGAGAGEQYF. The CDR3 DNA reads TGCAGCGCACTCAGAGGAGCGGGAGCTGGGGAGCAGTACTTC.